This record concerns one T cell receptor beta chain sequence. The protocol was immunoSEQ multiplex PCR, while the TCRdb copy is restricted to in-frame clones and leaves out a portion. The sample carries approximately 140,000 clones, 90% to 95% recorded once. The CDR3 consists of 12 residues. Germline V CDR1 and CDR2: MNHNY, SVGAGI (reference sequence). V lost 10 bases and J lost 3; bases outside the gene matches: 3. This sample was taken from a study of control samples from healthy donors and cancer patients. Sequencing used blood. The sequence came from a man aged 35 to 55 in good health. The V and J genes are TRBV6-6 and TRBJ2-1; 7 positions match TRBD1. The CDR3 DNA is TGTGCCATCCGGGACAGCTACAATGAGCAGTTCTTC. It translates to CAIRDSYNEQFF.